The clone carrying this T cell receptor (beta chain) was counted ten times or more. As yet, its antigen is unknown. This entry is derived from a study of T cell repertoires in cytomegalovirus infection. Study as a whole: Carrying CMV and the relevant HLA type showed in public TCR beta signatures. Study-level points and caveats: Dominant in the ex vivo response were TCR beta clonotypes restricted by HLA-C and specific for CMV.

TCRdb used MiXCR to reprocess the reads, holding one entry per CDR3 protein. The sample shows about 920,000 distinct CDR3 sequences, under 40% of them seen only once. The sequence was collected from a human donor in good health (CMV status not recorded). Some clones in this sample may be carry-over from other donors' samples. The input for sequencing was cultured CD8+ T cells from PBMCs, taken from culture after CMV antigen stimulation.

This CDR3 reads CSARDPPTGDTGELFF. In nucleotides, the CDR3 is TGCAGTGCTAGAGATCCCCCGACAGGAGACACCGGGGAGCTGTTTTTT. The J gene is TRBJ2-2, the V gene TRBV20-1, with D maybe TRBD1 (6 bases). The CDR3 sequence is 16 residues long. Per the germline V gene, CDR1 is DFQATT and CDR2 is SNEGSKA (reference sequence). Trimming took off 0 bases at V and 3 bases at J, with 14 bases between the two ends.